The next 30 T cell receptor beta chains were all read from a single sample in a study of CD8+ T cells in alopecia areata (dated by TCRdb to the late 2010s). Library prep was done by the immunoSEQ multiplex PCR assay. RNA was extracted from all samples and reverse transcribed into cDNA as template for TCR sequencing. The clones in this table, taken by TCRdb from immuneACCESS, are in-frame only. Not every clone is retained; where verified, under half of the shortfall comes from an unresolved V gene, and the cause of the rest is unknown. The sample table contains roughly 40,000 clones; only one count was recorded for around half of them. Around 1.7% of the sample is taken by the ten largest. For five biomarker-study patients, CD4+ cells were further sorted into CD25+CD127- cells. Sequenced input: CD4+ Tregs sorted from blood. Every receptor here comes from a human donor with alopecia areata.

The chain employs TRBV7-9 and TRBJ1-2, with D hard to call. The CDR3 is 14 residues long. In germline, CDR1 is SEHNR, CDR2 FQNEAQ (reference sequence). Trimming took off 0 bases at V and 0 bases at J, with 5 bases between the two ends. The CDR3 reads CASSLATTNYGYTF. Here the CDR3 DNA reads TGTGCCAGCAGCTTAGCGACAACTAACTATGGCTACACCTTC.

The genes are TRBV7-6 and TRBJ2-5, with D hard to call. This CDR3 comprises 13 residues. V dropped 5 bases and J dropped 1 base, with 8 bases sitting between them. Germline values: CDR1 SGHVS, CDR2 FNYEAQ. DNA for the CDR3: TGTGCCAGCAGCCTAACCCTCCAAGAGACCCAGTACTTC. Protein sequence: CASSLTLQETQYF.

The gene calls are TRBV30 and TRBJ2-3; 14 nucleotides line up with TRBD2. The ends lost 3 bases at V and 1 base at J; junction bases unmatched: 18. From germline, CDR1 is GTSNPN and CDR2 SVGIG (reference sequence). The CDR3 totals 21 residues. This CDR3 reads CAWRPGLAGVRDFLRTDTQYF. DNA of the CDR3: TGTGCCTGGAGACCGGGACTAGCGGGAGTCAGGGACTTCCTCCGCACAGATACGCAGTATTTT.

The chain uses TRBV7-9 and TRBJ2-7, with 7 bases aligning to TRBD2. The CDR3 spans 14 residues. The germline V gene encodes CDR1 SEHNR and CDR2 FQNEAQ (reference sequence). Trimming cost V 4 bases and J 6 bases; bases outside gene matches: 9. As DNA, the CDR3 is TGTGCCAGCAGCTCCCCCGGGAAGCGGGGCGAGCAGTACTTC. It encodes CASSSPGKRGEQYF.

This clone was found a few times. V gene TRBV27 combines with J gene TRBJ1-4; possible D gene TRBD1, 6 bases. This CDR3 comprises 15 residues. Germline lookup yields CDR1 MNHEY and CDR2 SMNVEV (reference sequence). Trimming stripped 6 bases from V and 5 bases from J, with 16 bases between. The CDR3 sequence: CASRRLGQTNEKLFF. CDR3 nucleotides: TGTGCCAGCAGACGGTTAGGACAGACAAATGAAAAACTGTTTTTT.

This clone was counted between two and nine times. The chain couples TRBV29-1 to TRBJ1-2; D remains ambiguous. The V and J ends lost 1 base and 2 bases respectively, with 11 bases between them. The CDR3 sequence is 14 residues long. Germline loops: CDR1 SQVTM, CDR2 ANQGSEA. Here the CDR3 DNA reads TGCAGCGTTGAAGTATTCGGGCGGAACTATGGCTACACCTTC. Amino acid sequence: CSVEVFGRNYGYTF.

The rearrangement joins TRBV5-1 to TRBJ1-2; TRBD1 matches at 7 bases. This CDR3 comprises 14 residues. The ends lost 2 bases at V and 1 base at J; junction bases unmatched: 2. The germline CDR1 and CDR2 sequences are SGHRS and YFSETQ. CDR3 DNA sequence: TGCGCCAGCAGCTTCGACAGGGTTAACTATGGCTACACCTTC. Its translation: CASSFDRVNYGYTF.

The J gene is TRBJ2-2, the V gene TRBV9, with D hard to call. V lost 0 bases, J lost 7 bases, and 7 bases lay in between. This CDR3 is 13 amino acids long. CDR1 is SGDLS, CDR2 YYNGEE, per germline. The CDR3 DNA reads TGTGCCAGCAGCGTAGCCGGATACGGGGAGCTGTTTTTT. Its translation: CASSVAGYGELFF. Variable domain in full (rest from reference TRBV9 and TRBJ2-2): DSGVTQTPKHLITATGQRVTLRCSPRSGDLSVYWYQQSLDQGLQFLIQYYNGEERAKGNILERFSAQQFPDLHSELNLSSLELGDSALYFCASSVAGYGELFFGEGSRLTVL.

This rearrangement joins TRBV28 to TRBJ2-5; no firm D call. CDR3 length: 12 residues. Germline values: CDR1 MDHEN, CDR2 SYDVKM. Trimming stripped 7 bases from V and 0 bases from J, with 6 bases between. CDR3 region: CASTAYQETQYF. CDR3 sequence (DNA): TGTGCCAGCACAGCTTACCAAGAGACCCAGTACTTC.

The chain combines TRBV7-2 with TRBJ2-1, with D uncertain. The V end lost 1 base, the J end lost 4 bases, and 11 bases lay between the germline ends. The CDR3 is 15 residues long. Germline V gives CDR1 SGHTA, CDR2 FQGNSA. The CDR3 here is CASSLEFLAYNEQFF. The CDR3 region has the DNA TGTGCCAGCAGCTTAGAGTTTCTGGCATACAATGAGCAGTTCTTC.

The V and J genes are TRBV7-2 and TRBJ1-1; D might be TRBD1 (6 bases). The CDR3 runs 14 residues. V lost 3 bases to trimming and J lost 1 base, with 9 bases between them. CDR1 SGHTA and CDR2 FQGNSA come from the germline V gene. The CDR3 DNA reads TGTGCCAGCAGCTTCGGGACAACGAACACTGAAGCTTTCTTT. Translating gives CASSFGTTNTEAFF.

DNA of the CDR3: TGCGCCAGCAGCCCGATGCTAGCGGGGGCCTTCACAGATACGCAGTATTTT. It yields the protein CASSPMLAGAFTDTQYF. The chain couples TRBV4-3 to TRBJ2-3; 10 positions match TRBD2. Per the germline V gene, CDR1 is LGHNA and CDR2 is YSLEER. The CDR3 length is 17 residues. J lost 2 bases, V lost 4 bases, and 9 bases had no gene match.

This chain links TRBV5-1 with TRBJ2-1; 7 bases are shared with TRBD2. The CDR3 totals 15 residues. Per germline, CDR1 SGHRS and CDR2 YFSETQ. The trim removed 4 bases at V and 6 bases at J, leaving 10 bases unmatched. CDR3 bases: TGCGCCAGCAGCCCCCAGACTAGCACCGGCAATGAGCAGTTCTTC. Its protein is CASSPQTSTGNEQFF.

The genes are TRBV25-1 and TRBJ2-1; D perhaps matches TRBD2 (5 bases). There are 15 residues in the CDR3. CDR1 is MGHDK and CDR2 is SYGVNS in the germline V gene. V was trimmed by 3 bases and J by 2 bases, leaving 11 bases between them. CDR3 protein: CASSEDSQPYNEQFF. Written as DNA, the CDR3 is TGTGCCAGCAGTGAGGACTCCCAGCCCTACAATGAGCAGTTCTTC.

The chain uses TRBV30 and TRBJ1-1; the D is unclear. Trimming took off 5 bases at V and 4 bases at J, with 11 bases between the two ends. From germline, CDR1 is GTSNPN and CDR2 SVGIG (reference sequence). This CDR3 spans 12 amino acids. CDR3 protein: CAWVLGSTEAFF. CDR3 in DNA: TGTGCCTGGGTCCTGGGGAGCACTGAAGCTTTCTTT.

The chain couples TRBV19 to TRBJ1-1; the D gene is possibly TRBD1 (5 bases). From germline, CDR1 is LNHDA and CDR2 SQIVND (reference sequence). The CDR3 runs 12 residues. V was cut by 6 bases and J by 8 bases, with 13 bases left in between. The CDR3 loop reads CASSSRRQEAFF. As DNA, the CDR3 is TGTGCCAGTAGCTCCCGCCGACAGGAAGCTTTCTTT.

This chain connects TRBV6-6 to TRBJ1-2; the D gene is possibly TRBD1 (6 bases). This CDR3 contains 15 residues. V lost 1 base and J lost 3, with 12 bases in between. Per germline, CDR1 MNHNY and CDR2 SVGAGI (reference sequence). The CDR3 loop reads CASSYLTRGDYGYTF. CDR3 nucleotides: TGTGCCAGCAGTTACTTGACTAGGGGGGACTATGGCTACACCTTC.

This clone was seen just once. J is TRBJ2-5 and V is TRBV5-4, with D hard to call. CDR3 length: 13 residues. CDR1 and CDR2 from the germline V gene are SGHNT and YYREEE (reference sequence). Trimming shortened V by 9 bases and J by 7 bases, and 19 bases separated the two germline ends. CDR3 nucleotide sequence: TGTGCCACCCACCTCGCGCCCTTGGGGACCCAGTACTTC. Protein product: CATHLAPLGTQYF.

The chain uses TRBV4-1 and TRBJ2-3; 9 positions match TRBD2. The CDR3 spans 16 residues. Germline loops: CDR1 MGHRA, CDR2 YSYEKL. Trimming took 5 bases from V and 2 from J; bases not matched to a gene: 8. The chain's CDR3 is CASSLNSGGYTDTQYF. DNA for the CDR3: TGCGCCAGCAGCTTGAATAGCGGGGGATACACAGATACGCAGTATTTT.

This clone was found a few times. The V call is TRBV7-2, the J call TRBJ2-2; 8 bases are shared with TRBD2. V lost 5 bases to trimming and J lost 3 bases; unmatched junction nucleotides: 8. Germline CDR1 is SGHTA and CDR2 is FQGNSA. The CDR3 has 16 residues. CDR3 nucleotide sequence: TGTGCCAGCAGCCCCTACGGGGGGGCCTACACCGGGGAGCTGTTTTTT. This translates into CASSPYGGAYTGELFF.

This clone was detected a few times. The J gene is TRBJ2-5, the V gene TRBV28; D perhaps matches TRBD1 (6 bases). V was pared by 4 bases and J by 5 bases, with 14 bases between. Germline V gives CDR1 MDHEN, CDR2 SYDVKM. This CDR3 is built from 14 residues. CDR3 DNA sequence: TGTGCCAGCAGTTCCGGACAGCATAGGGAGACCCAGTACTTC. Translating it yields CASSSGQHRETQYF.

The chain carries TRBV27 and TRBJ2-7, with D tentatively TRBD2 (6 bases). V was cut by 6 bases and J by 6 bases, with 18 bases left in between. The germline gives CDR1 MNHEY, CDR2 SMNVEV (reference sequence). The CDR3 covers 14 residues. This CDR3 reads CASRPALRGAEQYF. CDR3 coding DNA: TGTGCCAGCAGACCTGCCCTGCGGGGTGCCGAGCAGTACTTC.

CDR3 residues: CASSPQGADSGANVLTF. The CDR3 DNA is TGTGCCAGCTCACCACAGGGGGCGGACTCTGGGGCCAACGTCCTGACTTTC. This rearrangement joins TRBV18 to TRBJ2-6; 7 positions match TRBD1. This CDR3 is 17 amino acids long. Germline V gene sequence: CDR1 KGHSH, CDR2 LQKENI. V shed 1 base and J 0 bases; nucleotides not matched to a gene: 3. Using reference TRBV18 and TRBJ2-6 for the parts outside the CDR3, the full variable domain is NAGVMQNPRHLVRRRGQEARLRCSPMKGHSHVYWYRQLPEEGLKFMVYLQKENIIDESGMPKERFSAEFPKEGPSILRIQQVVRGDSAAYFCASSPQGADSGANVLTFGAGSRLTVL.

CDR3 region: CASSALGGAGQNYGYTF. For the CDR3, the DNA is TGTGCCAGCAGCGCCCTCGGCGGGGCAGGTCAAAACTATGGCTACACCTTC. The chain combines TRBV5-6 with TRBJ1-2, with D possibly matching TRBD1 (5 bases). V gave up 4 bases and J gave up 2 bases, with 21 bases separating them. Germline V gives CDR1 SGHDT, CDR2 YYEEEE. The CDR3 runs to 17 residues. Supplemented by reference TRBV5-6 and TRBJ1-2, the full variable domain reads DAGVTQSPTHLIKTRGQQVTLRCSPKSGHDTVSWYQQALGQGPQFIFQYYEEEERQRGNFPDRFSGHQFPNYSSELNVNALLLGDSALYLCASSALGGAGQNYGYTFGSGTRLTVV.

This clone has only a few counts. The chain combines TRBV5-1 with TRBJ2-3; possibly TRBD1 for D (6 bases). Germline values: CDR1 SGHRS, CDR2 YFSETQ. There are 18 residues in the CDR3. The V and J ends lost 3 bases and 8 bases respectively, with 28 bases between them. The CDR3 DNA follows: TGCGCCAGCAGCTGGACCGTGACAGGACCCGACGGTGTCGGTACGCAGTATTTT. Its protein product is CASSWTVTGPDGVGTQYF.

The chain couples TRBV5-1 to TRBJ2-7, with 10 bases fitting TRBD2. V lost 3 bases to trimming and J lost 3 bases; unmatched junction nucleotides: 3. CDR1 is SGHRS and CDR2 is YFSETQ in the germline V gene. The CDR3 extends over 14 amino acids. The CDR3 region is CASSWGLANYEQYF. The CDR3 coding sequence is TGCGCCAGCAGCTGGGGACTAGCGAACTACGAGCAGTACTTC.

The chain uses TRBV7-3 and TRBJ2-5, with D possibly TRBD2 on 6 matching bases. CDR1 and CDR2 from the germline V gene are SGHTA and FQGTGA. Trimming removed 3 bases from V and 7 bases from J, with 15 bases in between. CDR3 length equals 14 residues. This CDR3 reads CASSFGPLGGTQYF. DNA for the CDR3: TGTGCCAGCAGCTTTGGCCCCCTCGGGGGGACCCAGTACTTC.

The V and J genes are TRBV5-6 and TRBJ2-3; no clear D. Germline lookup yields CDR1 SGHDT and CDR2 YYEEEE. The ends were cut back, 1 base at V and 0 bases at J, with 12 bases in the middle. This CDR3 has 16 residues. For the CDR3, the DNA is TGTGCCAGCAGCTTGCAATCGGCGCGGAGCACAGATACGCAGTATTTT. Encoded protein: CASSLQSARSTDTQYF.

CDR3 coding DNA: TGTGCCAGCAGCTTAACGGCCCGCAATTCAGATACGCAGTATTTT. Encoded protein: CASSLTARNSDTQYF. The J gene is TRBJ2-3, the V gene TRBV7-3; no clear D. CDR1 SGHTA and CDR2 FQGTGA come from the germline V gene. V was clipped by 0 bases and J by 4 bases, with 11 bases between them. This CDR3 region has 15 residues. The whole variable domain, remainder taken from reference TRBV7-3 and TRBJ2-3, is GAGVSQTPSNKVTEKGKYVELRCDPISGHTALYWYRQSLGQGPEFLIYFQGTGAADDSGLPNDRFFAVRPEGSVSTLKIQRTERGDSAVYLCASSLTARNSDTQYFGPGTRLTVL.

The chain is built from TRBV19 and TRBJ2-2, with 10 bases identical to TRBD2. CDR1 and CDR2 from the germline V gene are LNHDA and SQIVND (reference sequence). J gave up 6 bases and V 1 base, and 2 bases lay outside the gene matches. CDR3 size: 15 residues. In DNA form, the CDR3 reads TGTGCCAGTAGTATAGCAGGACTAGCGGCCGGGGAGCTGTTTTTT. Protein product: CASSIAGLAAGELFF. Together with reference TRBV19 and TRBJ2-2, the CDR3 gives the full variable domain: DGGITQSPKYLFRKEGQNVTLSCEQNLNHDAMYWYRQDPGQGLRLIYYSQIVNDFQKGDIAEGYSVSREKKESFPLTVTSAQKNPTAFYLCASSIAGLAAGELFFGEGSRLTVL.